The 22 T cell receptor beta chains reported below all come from one sample, sequenced in a study of blood T cell repertoires in COVID-19. Sequencing was performed with immunoSEQ multiplex PCR; in TCRdb, only in-frame clones are kept and a portion is missing. The sample shows 190,000 or so clones, about 85% of them seen only once. What was sequenced was PBMCs or T cells enriched from blood (not recorded which). These receptor sequences come from a woman in her 30s who had recovered from COVID-19.

The chain uses TRBV19 and TRBJ1-1, with D perhaps matching TRBD1 (5 bases). Germline V gene sequence: CDR1 LNHDA, CDR2 SQIVND (reference sequence). Deletions cut 5 bases from V and 4 bases from J, with 17 bases between. This CDR3 has 15 amino acids. CDR3 loop: CASSAPRVLGTEAFF. CDR3 coding DNA: TGTGCCAGTAGTGCCCCCAGGGTCCTGGGCACTGAAGCTTTCTTT.

This clone was seen a single time. The chain is built from TRBV28 and TRBJ2-7, with TRBD2 as a possible D gene (6 bases). Trimming removed 7 bases from V and 6 bases from J, with 13 bases in between. Germline CDR1 is MDHEN and CDR2 is SYDVKM. The CDR3 contains 12 residues. The CDR3 reads CASTFRGGEQYF. Here the CDR3 DNA reads TGTGCCAGCACTTTTCGGGGAGGCGAGCAGTACTTC.

This rearrangement joins TRBV7-5 to TRBJ1-2; the listed D gene, TRBD1, was not tested against the DNA. TRBV7-5 is noted as a pseudogene. This CDR3 spans 19 amino acids. In nucleotides, the CDR3 is TGTGCCAGAAGCTTAGTGTTGCTTTGGGCCTATTCTACTTCCTATGGCTACACCTTC. Translated, it gives CARSLVLLWAYSTSYGYTF.

This sequence joins TRBV9 and TRBJ1-2, with 9 bases lining up with TRBD1. CDR1 SGDLS and CDR2 YYNGEE come from the germline V gene. V lost 6 bases, J lost 5 bases, and 11 bases stayed unmatched. This CDR3 has 15 amino acids. DNA for the CDR3: TGTGCCAGCACGACGGGAACAGGGGGCGATTATGGCTACACCTTC. Its protein is CASTTGTGGDYGYTF.

This clone was seen a handful of times. The V and J genes are TRBV12-3 or TRBV12-4 and TRBJ1-1; 7 bases line up with TRBD1. The CDR3 spans 12 residues. Trimming cost V 6 bases and J 10 bases; bases outside gene matches: 8. The CDR3: CASSPTGNVAFF. CDR3 bases: TGTGCCAGCAGCCCGACAGGGAATGTAGCTTTCTTT.

V gene TRBV5-6 combines with J gene TRBJ1-1, with D unclear. V lost 5 bases, J lost 6 bases, and 8 bases lay in between. The CDR3 loop spans 11 amino acids. Per germline, CDR1 SGHDT and CDR2 YYEEEE. CDR3 region: CASSFGAEAFF. CDR3 sequence (DNA): TGTGCCAGCAGTTTCGGAGCTGAAGCTTTCTTT. Full variable domain (remainder filled in from reference TRBV5-6 and TRBJ1-1): DAGVTQSPTHLIKTRGQQVTLRCSPKSGHDTVSWYQQALGQGPQFIFQYYEEEERQRGNFPDRFSGHQFPNYSSELNVNALLLGDSALYLCASSFGAEAFFGQGTRLTVV.

The chain has TRBV6-4 and TRBJ1-1; D not resolved. The CDR3 runs to 13 residues. CDR1 and CDR2 (germline): MRHNA, SNTAGT. Trimming shortened V by 3 bases and J by 3 bases, and 8 bases separated the two germline ends. This CDR3 reads CASSDGEDTEAFF. The CDR3 DNA is TGTGCCAGCAGTGATGGGGAGGACACTGAAGCTTTCTTT.

The genes are TRBV11-2 and TRBJ2-7; 8 bases are shared with TRBD2. CDR3 size: 17 residues. Germline V gives CDR1 SGHAT, CDR2 FQNNGV. Trimming at V came to 1 base and at J to 0 bases, leaving 8 bases not matched to a gene. The CDR3 loop reads CASSLGSGGPDSYEQYF. The CDR3 DNA reads TGTGCCAGCAGCTTAGGCAGCGGGGGTCCCGACTCCTACGAGCAGTACTTC.

The chain is built from TRBV2 and TRBJ2-6; D is unclear. The CDR3 spans 16 residues. V was clipped by 2 bases and J by 0 bases, with 8 bases between them. Germline CDR1 and CDR2: SNHLY and FYNNEI. CDR3 bases: TGTGCCAGCAGTGAAACAGTCGGCTCTGGGGCCAACGTCCTGACTTTC. This encodes CASSETVGSGANVLTF.

The chain has TRBV7-3 and TRBJ1-1; a possible D gene is TRBD1 (5 bases). V was clipped by 5 bases and J by 4 bases, with 11 bases between them. Germline V gene sequence: CDR1 SGHTA, CDR2 FQGTGA. This CDR3 is built from 13 residues. In DNA form, the CDR3 reads TGTGCCAGCAGCGTTTTGGGGCTCACTGAAGCTTTCTTT. It translates to CASSVLGLTEAFF.

The chain has TRBV5-6 and TRBJ1-2, with D perhaps TRBD1 (5 bases). The germline V gene encodes CDR1 SGHDT and CDR2 YYEEEE. Trimming took 2 bases from V and 7 from J, leaving 9 bases between them. The CDR3 has 12 residues. The DNA for the CDR3 is TGTGCCAGCAGCTTTTATGGGGCTGGCTACACCTTC. This gives the protein CASSFYGAGYTF.

This sequence joins TRBV15 and TRBJ2-1, with D uncertain. V lost 0 bases, J lost 3 bases, and 9 bases lay in between. Germline-derived CDR1 and CDR2 are LNHNV and YYDKDF (reference sequence). CDR3 length: 15 amino acids. The chain's CDR3 is CATSRDRSSYNEQFF. CDR3 nucleotide sequence: TGTGCCACCAGCAGAGATAGGAGCAGCTACAATGAGCAGTTCTTC.

The chain joins TRBV4-1 to TRBJ1-5; TRBD1 might be the D (5 bases). Germline-derived CDR1 and CDR2 are MGHRA and YSYEKL. V gave up 1 base and J gave up 7 bases, with 11 bases separating them. There are 14 residues in the CDR3. Here the CDR3 DNA reads TGCGCCAGCAGCCAAGTGTCCAGGGTCCAGCCCCAGCATTTT. Translation: CASSQVSRVQPQHF.

This clone has only a few counts. The chain uses TRBV14 and TRBJ1-6; possible D gene TRBD1, 6 bases. V lost 0 bases and J lost 10, with 13 bases in between. This CDR3 comprises 15 residues. The V gene's germline CDR1 is SGHDN and CDR2 FVKESK. CDR3 bases: TGTGCCAGCAGCCAAGATCGGACAGTCGGCTCACCCCTCCACTTT. Translating it yields CASSQDRTVGSPLHF.

This chain connects TRBV2 to TRBJ1-3; D is possibly TRBD1 (5 bases). Trimming cost V 2 bases and J 0 bases, with 8 bases left between them. CDR3 length equals 15 residues. Germline V gene lookup returns CDR1 SNHLY and CDR2 FYNNEI. CDR3 loop: CASSERTNSGNTIYF. DNA of the CDR3: TGTGCCAGCAGTGAAAGGACAAACTCTGGAAACACCATATATTTT. Full variable domain (rest looked up from reference TRBV2 and TRBJ1-3): EPEVTQTPSHQVTQMGQEVILRCVPISNHLYFYWYRQILGQKVEFLVSFYNNEISEKSEIFDDQFSVERPDGSNFTLKIRSTKLEDSAMYFCASSERTNSGNTIYFGEGSWLTVV.

CDR3: CASSLREDQPQHF. CDR3 nucleotide sequence: TGTGCCAGCAGCTTACGGGAGGATCAGCCCCAGCATTTT. The V gene is TRBV11-3, the J gene TRBJ1-5; the D is unclear. V gave up 2 bases and J gave up 5 bases, with 7 bases separating them. The germline V gene encodes CDR1 SGHNT and CDR2 YENEEA. The CDR3 contains 13 residues.

This clone was seen a handful of times. The genes are TRBV29-1 and TRBJ1-2; D gene ambiguous. V was clipped by 3 bases and J by 4 bases, with 12 bases between them. Germline CDR1 and CDR2: SQVTM and ANQGSEA. This CDR3 region has 13 residues. This chain's CDR3 is CSVDPSNSYGYTF. DNA for the CDR3: TGCAGCGTTGATCCCTCCAACAGCTATGGCTACACCTTC.

The rearrangement joins TRBV18 to TRBJ2-1; 11 bases map to TRBD2. Germline V gives CDR1 KGHSH, CDR2 LQKENI. CDR3 length: 14 residues. V shed 5 bases and J 5 bases; nucleotides not matched to a gene: 2. The DNA of the CDR3 is TGTGCCAGCTCAACTAGCGGGGGCAACAATGAGCAGTTCTTC. Protein sequence: CASSTSGGNNEQFF.

The gene calls are TRBV11-3 and TRBJ2-1; D is perhaps TRBD2 (6 bases). V was cut by 5 bases and J by 10 bases, with 12 bases left in between. The CDR3 totals 12 residues. The germline gives CDR1 SGHNT, CDR2 YENEEA. The CDR3 DNA sequence: TGTGCCAGCAGCCTCCCCGCGGGGGAGCAGTTCTTC. Translation: CASSLPAGEQFF.

This chain connects TRBV6-6 to TRBJ2-7; no clear D gene. CDR1 is MNHNY and CDR2 is SVGAGI in the germline V gene (reference sequence). The CDR3 runs 11 residues. V gave up 8 bases and J gave up 0 bases, with 5 bases separating them. CDR3 bases: TGTGCCAGCGCGGTCTCCTACGAGCAGTACTTC. It is translated as CASAVSYEQYF.

In regard to this clone: One end of the junction is discordant with germline, which a read error may explain. The chain uses TRBV11-2 and TRBJ2-7, with 9 bases fitting TRBD2. CDR1 is SGHAT and CDR2 is FQNNGV in the germline V gene. The CDR3 is 13 residues long. The CDR3 here is CASSLRREGLAHF. The CDR3 nucleotides are TGTGCCAGCAGCTTAAGGCGAGAAGGACTAGCGCACTTC.

The V gene is TRBV5-6, the J gene TRBJ2-1, with 7 bases that match TRBD2. Germline V gene data show CDR1 as SGHDT and CDR2 as YYEEEE. The CDR3 sequence is 12 residues long. J lost 7 bases, V lost 4 bases, and 2 bases had no gene match. This CDR3 is CASSDGGNEQFF. The CDR3 bases are TGTGCCAGCAGCGACGGGGGGAATGAGCAGTTCTTC.